This TCR beta chain was identified during a study of blood T cell repertoires in COVID-19. The repertoire was sequenced with immunoSEQ multiplex PCR; TCRdb's copy has only in-frame clones and lacks some. The top ten clones hold less than 20% of a sample with roughly 76,000 clones, about 84% of them seen once. Trimming left V 1 base short and J 5 bases short, with 12 bases between. Germline values: CDR1 SGHRS, CDR2 YFSETQ. This CDR3 is 14 amino acids long. This clone appeared a few times. This TCR was recovered from a human donor in a cohort sampled during active COVID-19. This rearrangement joins TRBV5-1 to TRBJ1-1, with a tentative D call TRBD1 (6 bases). Sequencing was carried out using peripheral blood. CDR3 amino acids: CASSLTGLETEAFF. CDR3 nucleotides: TGCGCCAGCAGCTTGACAGGGTTGGAGACTGAAGCTTTCTTT.